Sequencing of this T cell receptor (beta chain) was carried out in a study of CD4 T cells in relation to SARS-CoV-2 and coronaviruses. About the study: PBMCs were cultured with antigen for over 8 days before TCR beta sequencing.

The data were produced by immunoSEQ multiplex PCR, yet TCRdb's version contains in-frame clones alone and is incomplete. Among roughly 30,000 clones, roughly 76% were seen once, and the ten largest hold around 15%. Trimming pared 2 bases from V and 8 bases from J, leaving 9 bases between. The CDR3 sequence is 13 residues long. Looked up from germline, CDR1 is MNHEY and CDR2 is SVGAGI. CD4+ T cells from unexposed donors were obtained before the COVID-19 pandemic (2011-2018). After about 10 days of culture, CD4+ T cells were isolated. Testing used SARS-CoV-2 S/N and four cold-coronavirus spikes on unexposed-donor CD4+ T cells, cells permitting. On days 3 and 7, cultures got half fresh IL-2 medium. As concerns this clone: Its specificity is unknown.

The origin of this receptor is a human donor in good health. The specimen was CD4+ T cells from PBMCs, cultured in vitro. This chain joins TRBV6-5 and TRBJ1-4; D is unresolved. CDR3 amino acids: CASSYRNEEKLFF. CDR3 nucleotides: TGTGCCAGCAGTTACAGGAACGAAGAAAAACTGTTTTTT.